The following is a TCR beta chain sequence with its context. This entry is derived from a study of blood T cell repertoires in COVID-19. CDR1 and CDR2 from the germline V gene are MGHRA and YSYEKL. This CDR3 comprises 15 residues. With 2 bases clipped from V and 7 bases from J, the junction kept 6 bases outside the gene matches. Here immunoSEQ multiplex PCR was the method, and the copy in TCRdb shows in-frame clones only, minus some. The data show approximately 120,000 clones, 86% seen once. The gene calls are TRBV4-1 and TRBJ2-7; 12 positions agree with TRBD1. The material sequenced was peripheral blood. The receptor was isolated from a human donor in a cohort sampled during active COVID-19. The DNA for the CDR3 is TGCGCCAGCAGCCAACTGGGACAGGGGGCGCAGGAGCAGTACTTC. The encoded protein is CASSQLGQGAQEQYF.